This TCR beta chain is drawn from a study of cytomegalovirus exposure and HLA in healthy donors. Study-wide points: Several V segments, TRBV6-2 and TRBV6-3 among them, could not be told apart and were dropped. In a later analysis, TCR beta V- and J-gene trimming was associated with a missense DCLRE1C variant. Fewer N-insertions (relative to the approximately 670-donor mean) were reportedly seen in an Asian-associated ancestry cluster in a later analysis.

Primers: 60 Vbeta forward and 13 Jbeta reverse. In the original analysis: A later analysis counted about 80 million unique TCR beta chains, about 10 million shared. Sequenced by immunoSEQ multiplex PCR; TCRdb stores in-frame clones only, minus some. The V and J calls and the clone size are those of that table, but D and trimming were determined from the DNA. Of 140,000 to 150,000 clones listed, 88% are singletons. V was trimmed by 1 base and J by 5 bases, leaving 5 bases between them. CDR1 is SGHNT, CDR2 YENEEA, per germline. The CDR3 is made up of 12 amino acids. Comment on this clone: Its antigen is as yet unknown.

The sequenced sample was PBMCs. The gene calls are TRBV11-3 and TRBJ2-5; no reliable D call. This TCR was recovered from a woman in her thirties or forties in good health and CMV-seronegative. CDR3 nucleotide sequence: TGTGCCAGCAGCTTAGCTGTGGAGACCCAGTACTTC. Its translation is CASSLAVETQYF.